The clone carrying this TCR beta chain was seen repeatedly, ten times or more. These data are taken from a study of T cells in Graves' hyperthyroidism and ophthalmopathy. Researchers amplified the TCR beta CDR3 regions from RNA transcripts. HTBI primers were employed in a first-round RT-PCR of the TCR CDR3. TCRdb ran MiXCR on the multiplex PCR reads and lists one entry per CDR3 protein. The profile shows a few hundred thousand distinct CDR3 sequences, about a sixth of them singletons. The V and J ends lost 2 bases and 7 bases respectively, with 21 bases between them. The germline V gene encodes CDR1 MDHEN and CDR2 SYDVKM. The CDR3 runs 16 residues.

This clonotype originated in a young woman with Graves' hyperthyroidism. The sequencing sample was made of blood. The J gene is TRBJ2-7, the V gene TRBV28; D might be TRBD1 (6 bases). The CDR3 DNA reads as TGTGCCAGCAGTTTACGCTGGGACATACCTCCGGAGGAGCAGTACTTC. It is translated as CASSLRWDIPPEEQYF.